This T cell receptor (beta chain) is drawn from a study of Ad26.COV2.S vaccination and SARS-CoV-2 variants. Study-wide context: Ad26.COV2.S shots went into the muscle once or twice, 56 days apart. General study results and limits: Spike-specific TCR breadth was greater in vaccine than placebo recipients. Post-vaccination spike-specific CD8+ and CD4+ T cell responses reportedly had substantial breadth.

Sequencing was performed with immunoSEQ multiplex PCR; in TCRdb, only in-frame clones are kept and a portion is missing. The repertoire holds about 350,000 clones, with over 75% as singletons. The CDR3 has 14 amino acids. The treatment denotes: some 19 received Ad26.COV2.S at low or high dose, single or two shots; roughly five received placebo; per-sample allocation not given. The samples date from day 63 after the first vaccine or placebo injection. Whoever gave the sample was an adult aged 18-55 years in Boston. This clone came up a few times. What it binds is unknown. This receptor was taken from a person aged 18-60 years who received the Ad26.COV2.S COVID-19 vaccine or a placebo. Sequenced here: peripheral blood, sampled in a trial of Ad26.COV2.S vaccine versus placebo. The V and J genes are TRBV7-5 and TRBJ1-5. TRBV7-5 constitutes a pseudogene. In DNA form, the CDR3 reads TGTGCCAGAAGCCGCCGGACTTGCCCACCAGCCCAGCATTTT. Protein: CARSRRTCPPAQHF.